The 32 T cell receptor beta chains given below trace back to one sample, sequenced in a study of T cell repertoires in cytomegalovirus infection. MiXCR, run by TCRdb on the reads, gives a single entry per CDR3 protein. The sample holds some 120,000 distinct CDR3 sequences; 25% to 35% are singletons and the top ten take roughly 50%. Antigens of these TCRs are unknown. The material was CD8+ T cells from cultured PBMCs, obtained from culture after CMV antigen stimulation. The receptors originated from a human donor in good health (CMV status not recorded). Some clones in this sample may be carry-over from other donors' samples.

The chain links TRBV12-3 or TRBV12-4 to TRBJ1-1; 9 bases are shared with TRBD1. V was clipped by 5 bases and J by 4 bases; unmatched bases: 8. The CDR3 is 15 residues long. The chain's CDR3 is CASSPRTGEGTEAFF. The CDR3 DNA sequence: TGTGCCAGCAGTCCCCGGACAGGGGAGGGCACTGAAGCTTTCTTT.

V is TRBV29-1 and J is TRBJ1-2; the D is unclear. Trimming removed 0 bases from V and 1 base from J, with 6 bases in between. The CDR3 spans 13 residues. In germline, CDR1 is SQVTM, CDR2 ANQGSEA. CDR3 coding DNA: TGCAGCGTTGAAGACGGGAATAACTATGGCTACACCTTC. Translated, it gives CSVEDGNNYGYTF.

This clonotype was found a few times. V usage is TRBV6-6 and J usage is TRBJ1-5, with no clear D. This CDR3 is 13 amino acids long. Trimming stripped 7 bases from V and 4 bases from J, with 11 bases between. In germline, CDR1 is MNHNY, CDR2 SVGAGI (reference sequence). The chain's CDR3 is CASTRTENQPQHF. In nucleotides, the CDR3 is TGTGCCAGCACAAGGACCGAGAATCAGCCCCAGCATTTT.

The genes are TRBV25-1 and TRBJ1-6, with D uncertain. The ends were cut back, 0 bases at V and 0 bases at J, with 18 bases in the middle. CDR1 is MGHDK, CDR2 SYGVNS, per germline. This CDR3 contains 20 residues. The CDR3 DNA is TGTGCCAGCAGTGAATATTTCGTGCCGGCCGCTTTCTCCTATAATTCACCCCTCCACTTT. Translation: CASSEYFVPAAFSYNSPLHF.

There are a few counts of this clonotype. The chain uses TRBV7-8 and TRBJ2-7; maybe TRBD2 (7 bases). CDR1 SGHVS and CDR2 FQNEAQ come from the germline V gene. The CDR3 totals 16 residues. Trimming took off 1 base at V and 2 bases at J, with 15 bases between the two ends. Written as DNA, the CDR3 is TGTGCCAGCAGCTTAGAGGGGAGGGGGGGGCCCTACGAGCAGTACTTC. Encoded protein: CASSLEGRGGPYEQYF.

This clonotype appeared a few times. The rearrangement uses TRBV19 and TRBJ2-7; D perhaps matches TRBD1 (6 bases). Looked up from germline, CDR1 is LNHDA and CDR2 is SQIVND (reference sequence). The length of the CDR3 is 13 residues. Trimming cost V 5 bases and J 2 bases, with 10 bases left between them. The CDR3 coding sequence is TGTGCCAGTAGTTCGGCAGGGGCCTACGAGCAGTACTTC. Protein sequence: CASSSAGAYEQYF.

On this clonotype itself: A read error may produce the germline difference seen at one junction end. The CDR3 loop is CACSLLSGGAYEQYF. The CDR3 bases are TGTGCCTGCAGCTTACTCTCCGGGGGGGCCTACGAGCAGTACTTC. The J gene is TRBJ2-7, the V gene TRBV7-2; 8 bases map to TRBD2. The germline V gene has CDR1 SGHTA and CDR2 FQGNSA. The CDR3 consists of 15 residues.

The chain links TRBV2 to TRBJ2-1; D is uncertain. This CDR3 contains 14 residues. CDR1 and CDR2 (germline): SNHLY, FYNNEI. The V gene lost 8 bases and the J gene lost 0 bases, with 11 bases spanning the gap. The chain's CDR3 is CASGWSFSYNEQFF. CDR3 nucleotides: TGTGCCAGCGGGTGGAGCTTCTCCTACAATGAGCAGTTCTTC.

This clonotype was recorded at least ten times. The CDR3 nucleotides are TGTGCCAGCAGCCTGACCTTGGCGGGGGGTGAGCAGTTCTTC. Encoded protein: CASSLTLAGGEQFF. This sequence joins TRBV7-2 and TRBJ2-1; 8 nucleotides line up with TRBD2. V shed 5 bases and J 9 bases; nucleotides not matched to a gene: 9. CDR1 and CDR2 (germline): SGHTA, FQGNSA. The CDR3 totals 14 residues.

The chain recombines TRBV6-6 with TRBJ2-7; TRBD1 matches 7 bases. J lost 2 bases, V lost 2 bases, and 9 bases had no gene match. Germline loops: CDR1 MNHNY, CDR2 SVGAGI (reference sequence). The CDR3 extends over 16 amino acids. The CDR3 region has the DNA TGTGCCAGCAGTTACGCCGGCCGGGACAGAACCTACGAGCAGTACTTC. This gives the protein CASSYAGRDRTYEQYF.

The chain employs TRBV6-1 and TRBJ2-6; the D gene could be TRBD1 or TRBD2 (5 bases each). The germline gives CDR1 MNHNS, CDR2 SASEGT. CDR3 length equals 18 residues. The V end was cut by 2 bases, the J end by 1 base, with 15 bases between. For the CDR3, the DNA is TGTGCCAGCAGTGAATTAAGGGGAGTCTTATCTGGGGCCAACGTCCTGACTTTC. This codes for CASSELRGVLSGANVLTF.

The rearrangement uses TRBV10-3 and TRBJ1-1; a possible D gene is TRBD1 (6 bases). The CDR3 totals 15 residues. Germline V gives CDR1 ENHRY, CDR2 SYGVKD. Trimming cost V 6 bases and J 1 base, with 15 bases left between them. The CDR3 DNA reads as TGTGCCATCAGCCGAGGGGGGCAGGGGAACACTGAAGCTTTCTTT. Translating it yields CAISRGGQGNTEAFF.

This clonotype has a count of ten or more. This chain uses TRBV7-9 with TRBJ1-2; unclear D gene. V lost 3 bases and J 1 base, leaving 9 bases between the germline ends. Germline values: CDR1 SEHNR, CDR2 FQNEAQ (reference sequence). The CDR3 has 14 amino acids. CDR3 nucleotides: TGTGCCAGCAGCTTCAGGCCATATAACTATGGCTACACCTTC. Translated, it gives CASSFRPYNYGYTF.

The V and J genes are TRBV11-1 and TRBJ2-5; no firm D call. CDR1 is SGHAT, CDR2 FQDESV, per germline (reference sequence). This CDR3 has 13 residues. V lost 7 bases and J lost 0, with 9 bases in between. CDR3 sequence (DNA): TGTGCCAGCACCCCCGGGTACCAAGAGACCCAGTACTTC. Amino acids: CASTPGYQETQYF.

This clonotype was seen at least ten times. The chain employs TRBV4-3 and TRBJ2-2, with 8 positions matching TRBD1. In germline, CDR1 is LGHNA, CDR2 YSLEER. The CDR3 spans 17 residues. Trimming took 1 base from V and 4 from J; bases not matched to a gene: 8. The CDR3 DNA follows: TGCGCCAGCAGCCAAGCGTTCCAGGGGGCAAGCACCGGGGAGCTGTTTTTT. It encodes CASSQAFQGASTGELFF.

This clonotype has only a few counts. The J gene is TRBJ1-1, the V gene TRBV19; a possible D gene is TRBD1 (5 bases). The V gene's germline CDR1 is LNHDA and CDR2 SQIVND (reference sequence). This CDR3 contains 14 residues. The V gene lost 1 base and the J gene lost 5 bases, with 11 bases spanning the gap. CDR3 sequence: CASSIGGVRTEAFF. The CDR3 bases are TGTGCCAGTAGTATAGGAGGGGTGAGAACTGAAGCTTTCTTT. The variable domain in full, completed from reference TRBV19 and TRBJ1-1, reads DGGITQSPKYLFRKEGQNVTLSCEQNLNHDAMYWYRQDPGQGLRLIYYSQIVNDFQKGDIAEGYSVSREKKESFPLTVTSAQKNPTAFYLCASSIGGVRTEAFFGQGTRLTVV.

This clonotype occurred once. The CDR3 reads CASSLRARNSPLHF. The CDR3 DNA is TGTGCCAGCAGTTTAAGGGCGAGGAATTCACCCCTCCACTTT. This chain links TRBV6-8 with TRBJ1-6; D is unresolved. The germline CDR1 and CDR2 sequences are MNHGY and SAAAGT. CDR3 size: 14 residues. V was pared by 4 bases and J by 7 bases, with 11 bases between.

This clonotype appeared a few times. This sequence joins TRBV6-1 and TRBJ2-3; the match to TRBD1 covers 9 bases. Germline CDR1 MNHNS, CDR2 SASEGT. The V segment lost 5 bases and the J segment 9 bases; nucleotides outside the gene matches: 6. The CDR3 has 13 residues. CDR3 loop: CASSKGTGWTQYF. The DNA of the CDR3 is TGTGCCAGCAGTAAGGGGACAGGGTGGACGCAGTATTTT.

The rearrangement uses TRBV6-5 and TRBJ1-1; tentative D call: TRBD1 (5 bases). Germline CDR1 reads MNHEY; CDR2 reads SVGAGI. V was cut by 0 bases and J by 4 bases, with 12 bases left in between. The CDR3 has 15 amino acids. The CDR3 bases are TGTGCCAGCAGTTACTCGGGTGGGGCGGGCACTGAAGCTTTCTTT. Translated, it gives CASSYSGGAGTEAFF.

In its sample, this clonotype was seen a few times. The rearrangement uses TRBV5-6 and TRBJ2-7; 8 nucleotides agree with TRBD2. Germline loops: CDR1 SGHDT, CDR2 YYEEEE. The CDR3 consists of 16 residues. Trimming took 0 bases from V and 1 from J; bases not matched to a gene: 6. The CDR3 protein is CASSLALRGASYEQYF. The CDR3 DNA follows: TGTGCCAGCAGCTTGGCCTTGCGGGGGGCGTCCTACGAGCAGTACTTC.

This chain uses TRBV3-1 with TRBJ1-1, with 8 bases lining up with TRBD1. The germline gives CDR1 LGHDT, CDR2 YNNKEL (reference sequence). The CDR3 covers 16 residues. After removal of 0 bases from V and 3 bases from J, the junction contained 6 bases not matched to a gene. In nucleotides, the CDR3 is TGTGCCAGCAGCCAAGATACGACAGGGGCATACACTGAAGCTTTCTTT. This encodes CASSQDTTGAYTEAFF.

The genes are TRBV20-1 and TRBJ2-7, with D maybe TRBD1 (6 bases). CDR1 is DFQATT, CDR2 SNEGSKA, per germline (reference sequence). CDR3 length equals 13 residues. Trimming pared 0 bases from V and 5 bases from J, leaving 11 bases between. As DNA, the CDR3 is TGCAGTGCTAGAGATTGGGCAGGGGACGAGCAGTACTTC. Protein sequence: CSARDWAGDEQYF.

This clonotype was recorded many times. The chain's CDR3 is CASSLAAGQGTGELFF. The CDR3 DNA reads as TGTGCCAGCAGCTTAGCTGCCGGGCAGGGCACCGGGGAGCTGTTTTTT. V and J are TRBV7-2 and TRBJ2-2, with D tentatively TRBD1 (5 bases). Germline CDR1 and CDR2: SGHTA and FQGNSA. The ends were cut back, 0 bases at V and 4 bases at J, with 12 bases in the middle. The CDR3 totals 16 residues.

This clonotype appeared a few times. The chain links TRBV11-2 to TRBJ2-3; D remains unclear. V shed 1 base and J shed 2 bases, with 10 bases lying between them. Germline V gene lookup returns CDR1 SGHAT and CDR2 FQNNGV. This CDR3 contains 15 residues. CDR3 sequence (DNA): TGTGCCAGCAGCTTAGTTTATGCCCCCACAGATACGCAGTATTTT. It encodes CASSLVYAPTDTQYF.

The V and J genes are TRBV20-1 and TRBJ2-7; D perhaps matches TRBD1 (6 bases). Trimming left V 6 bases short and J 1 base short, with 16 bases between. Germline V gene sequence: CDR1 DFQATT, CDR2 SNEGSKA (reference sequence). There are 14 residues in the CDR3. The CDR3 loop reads CSAILLDRSYEQYF. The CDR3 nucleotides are TGCAGTGCCATCCTTCTAGACAGGTCCTACGAGCAGTACTTC.

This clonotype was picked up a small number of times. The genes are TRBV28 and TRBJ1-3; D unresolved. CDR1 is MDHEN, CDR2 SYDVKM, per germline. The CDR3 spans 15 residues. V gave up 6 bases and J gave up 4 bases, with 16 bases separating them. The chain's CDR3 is CASSTRLLGGNTIYF. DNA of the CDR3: TGTGCCAGCAGCACTCGCCTGTTGGGGGGAAACACCATATATTTT.

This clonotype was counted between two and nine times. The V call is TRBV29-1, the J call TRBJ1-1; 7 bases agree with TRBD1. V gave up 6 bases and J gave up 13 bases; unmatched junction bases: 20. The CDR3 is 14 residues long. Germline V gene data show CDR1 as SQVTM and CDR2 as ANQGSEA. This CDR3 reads CSVPADRVELKLFF. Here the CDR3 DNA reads TGCAGCGTCCCGGCCGACAGGGTTGAACTGAAGCTTTTCTTT.

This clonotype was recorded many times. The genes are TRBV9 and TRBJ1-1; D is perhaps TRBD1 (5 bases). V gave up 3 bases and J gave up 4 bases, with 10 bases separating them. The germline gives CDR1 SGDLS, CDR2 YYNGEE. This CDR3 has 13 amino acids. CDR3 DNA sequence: TGTGCCAGCAGCGCCGCGGGGGGCACTGAAGCTTTCTTT. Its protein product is CASSAAGGTEAFF.

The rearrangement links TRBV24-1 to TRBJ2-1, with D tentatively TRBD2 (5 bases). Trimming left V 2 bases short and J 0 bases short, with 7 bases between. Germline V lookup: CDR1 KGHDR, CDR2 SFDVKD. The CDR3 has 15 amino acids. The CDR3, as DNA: TGTGCCACCAGTGATTCGCGGGTCTCCTACAATGAGCAGTTCTTC. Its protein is CATSDSRVSYNEQFF.

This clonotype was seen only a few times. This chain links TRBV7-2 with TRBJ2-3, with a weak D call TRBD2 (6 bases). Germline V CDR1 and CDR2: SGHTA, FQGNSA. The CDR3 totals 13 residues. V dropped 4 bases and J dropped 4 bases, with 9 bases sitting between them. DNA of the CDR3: TGTGCCAGCAGCTCGTGGGGGGCAGATACGCAGTATTTT. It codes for CASSSWGADTQYF. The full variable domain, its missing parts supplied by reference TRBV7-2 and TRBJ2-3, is GAGVSQSPSNKVTEKGKDVELRCDPISGHTALYWYRQSLGQGLEFLIYFQGNSAPDKSGLPSDRFSAERTGGSVSTLTIQRTQQEDSAVYLCASSSWGADTQYFGPGTRLTVL.

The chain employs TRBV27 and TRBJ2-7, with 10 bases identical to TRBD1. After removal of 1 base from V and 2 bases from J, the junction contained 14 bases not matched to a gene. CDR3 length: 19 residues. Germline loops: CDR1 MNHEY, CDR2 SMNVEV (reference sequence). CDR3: CASSLWAGQGMEVAYEQYF. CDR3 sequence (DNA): TGTGCCAGCAGTTTATGGGCGGGACAGGGGATGGAAGTTGCCTACGAGCAGTACTTC.

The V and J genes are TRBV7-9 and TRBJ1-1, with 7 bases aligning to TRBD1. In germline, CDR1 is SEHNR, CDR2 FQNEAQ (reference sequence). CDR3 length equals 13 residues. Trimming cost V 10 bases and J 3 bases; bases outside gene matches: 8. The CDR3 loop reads CAIGPGGHTEAFF. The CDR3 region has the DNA TGTGCCATTGGACCAGGGGGACACACTGAAGCTTTCTTT.